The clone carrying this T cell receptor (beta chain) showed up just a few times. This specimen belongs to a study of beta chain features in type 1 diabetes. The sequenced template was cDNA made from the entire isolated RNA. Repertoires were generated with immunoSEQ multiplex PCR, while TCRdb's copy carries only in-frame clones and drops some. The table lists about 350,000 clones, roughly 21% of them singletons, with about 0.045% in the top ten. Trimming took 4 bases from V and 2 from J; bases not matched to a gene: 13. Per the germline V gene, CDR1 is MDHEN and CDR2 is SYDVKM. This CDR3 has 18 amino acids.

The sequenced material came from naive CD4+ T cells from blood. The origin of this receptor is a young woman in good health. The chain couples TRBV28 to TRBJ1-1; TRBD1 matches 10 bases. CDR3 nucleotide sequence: TGTGCCAGCAGTTCCTTTTCCGGGACAGGGGCATACAACACTGAAGCTTTCTTT. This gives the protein CASSSFSGTGAYNTEAFF.